Listed here are 30 T cell receptor beta chains from one sample, sequenced in a study of graft-versus-host responses after intestinal transplantation. Here immunoSEQ multiplex PCR was the method, and the copy in TCRdb shows in-frame clones only, minus some. The sample has about 8,000 clones, 95% to 98% seen once. The sequences come from PBMCs, collected 23 days after intestinal transplant. The receptors derive from a human patient who received an intestinal transplant, so some T cells may come from the graft donor.

This clone was seen once. The genes are TRBV28 and TRBJ2-7; D is possibly TRBD1 (5 bases). The V end lost 2 bases, the J end lost 2 bases, and 13 bases lay between the germline ends. Germline CDR1 and CDR2: MDHEN and SYDVKM. The CDR3 is 15 amino acids. The CDR3 nucleotides are TGTGCCAGCAGTTTACAGGGTTTTCCGACCTACGAGCAGTACTTC. It encodes CASSLQGFPTYEQYF.

The genes are TRBV19 and TRBJ2-3; 11 bases are shared with TRBD1. This CDR3 is 22 amino acids long. After removal of 3 bases from V and 1 base from J, the junction contained 21 bases not matched to a gene. Germline lookup yields CDR1 LNHDA and CDR2 SQIVND (reference sequence). The CDR3 reads CASSMDRGPKIRRELRTDTQYF. The CDR3 DNA sequence: TGTGCCAGTAGTATGGACAGGGGGCCGAAAATCCGGAGGGAACTTCGCACAGATACGCAGTATTTT.

The chain joins TRBV23-1 to TRBJ2-1, with 7 bases matching TRBD2. TRBV23-1 carries the ORF label, with uncertain function. V shed 6 bases and J 0 bases; nucleotides not matched to a gene: 14. This CDR3 comprises 18 residues. The CDR3 coding sequence is TGCGCCAGCAGCCCGCGGCGGGAGAGGCGGGGCTCCTACAATGAGCAGTTCTTC. Translation: CASSPRRERRGSYNEQFF.

This chain's CDR3 is CASSIEALAGYSYNEQFF. For the CDR3, the DNA is TGTGCCAGTAGTATCGAGGCTTTAGCGGGGTACTCCTACAATGAGCAGTTCTTC. J is TRBJ2-1 and V is TRBV19; 8 nucleotides align to TRBD2. CDR1 is LNHDA and CDR2 is SQIVND in the germline V gene (reference sequence). J gave up 0 bases and V 3 bases, and 10 bases lay outside the gene matches. This CDR3 contains 18 residues.

The chain carries TRBV5-1 and TRBJ2-7; perhaps TRBD2 as D (5 bases). Trimming removed 5 bases from V and 5 bases from J, with 8 bases in between. In germline, CDR1 is SGHRS, CDR2 YFSETQ. The CDR3 runs to 11 residues. CDR3 DNA: TGCGCCAGCAGAGGGAGACACGAGCAGTACTTC. This translates into CASRGRHEQYF.

This chain uses TRBV27 with TRBJ2-7; 7 bases match TRBD2. CDR3 length: 14 amino acids. With 5 bases clipped from V and 1 base from J, the junction kept 5 bases outside the gene matches. Germline V gene sequence: CDR1 MNHEY, CDR2 SMNVEV (reference sequence). The CDR3 DNA is TGTGCCAGCAGTCCGCTAGCGGAGTCCTACGAGCAGTACTTC. Amino acid sequence: CASSPLAESYEQYF.

The rearrangement links TRBV5-1 to TRBJ1-2; 7 bases align to TRBD1. The germline gives CDR1 SGHRS, CDR2 YFSETQ. The V and J ends lost 6 bases and 4 bases, in that order; junction bases with no gene match: 9. The CDR3 contains 14 residues. CDR3 amino acids: CASTTSQGGYGYTF. The CDR3 DNA sequence: TGCGCCAGCACCACAAGTCAGGGGGGCTATGGCTACACCTTC.

The chain combines TRBV25-1 with TRBJ1-2; no clear D. V was cut by 1 base and J by 2 bases, with 11 bases left in between. Germline V gene data show CDR1 as MGHDK and CDR2 as SYGVNS. The CDR3 consists of 15 residues. The DNA of the CDR3 is TGTGCCAGCAGTGAATTGGAGACACCGAACTATGGCTACACCTTC. Translating it yields CASSELETPNYGYTF.

The V call is TRBV9, the J call TRBJ2-1; 8 nucleotides match TRBD2. The length of the CDR3 is 17 residues. CDR1 SGDLS and CDR2 YYNGEE come from the germline V gene. The ends lost 6 bases at V and 0 bases at J; junction bases unmatched: 11. The CDR3 nucleotides read TGTGCCAGCACGAACGTACCGGGGGGGAGCTCCTACAATGAGCAGTTCTTC. As protein: CASTNVPGGSSYNEQFF.

This chain links TRBV5-1 with TRBJ2-1, with 10 nucleotides matching TRBD2. J lost 5 bases, V lost 4 bases, and 9 bases had no gene match. The CDR3 totals 16 residues. CDR1 is SGHRS, CDR2 YFSETQ, per germline. In DNA, the CDR3 is TGCGCCAGCAGCGTTCAGCGGGAGGGCAGTCACAATGAGCAGTTCTTC. This encodes CASSVQREGSHNEQFF.

V is TRBV28 and J is TRBJ2-7; 9 nucleotides align to TRBD1. Germline values: CDR1 MDHEN, CDR2 SYDVKM. Trimming at V came to 5 bases and at J to 6 bases, leaving 5 bases not matched to a gene. CDR3 length: 13 amino acids. The CDR3 sequence: CASSPTGGSEQYF. In DNA, the CDR3 is TGTGCCAGCAGTCCCACAGGGGGCAGCGAGCAGTACTTC.

The chain uses TRBV11-3 and TRBJ1-1; TRBD1 matches 9 bases. This CDR3 is built from 15 residues. The J segment lost 1 base and the V segment lost 4 bases, leaving 4 bases of the junction unmatched. Germline V gene lookup returns CDR1 SGHNT and CDR2 YENEEA. CDR3 DNA: TGTGCCAGCAGCTCAGGGACAGGGCAGAACACTGAAGCTTTCTTT. This codes for CASSSGTGQNTEAFF. The full variable domain, rest sourced from reference TRBV11-3 and TRBJ1-1, is EAGVVQSPRYKIIEKKQPVAFWCNPISGHNTLYWYLQNLGQGPELLIRYENEEAVDDSQLPKDRFSAERLKGVDSTLKIQPAELGDSAVYLCASSSGTGQNTEAFFGQGTRLTVV.

Notes on this clone: The same CDR3 can be traced to other DNA sequences in this sample. This chain links TRBV15 with TRBJ1-1; tentative D call: TRBD1 (5 bases). The germline gives CDR1 LNHNV, CDR2 YYDKDF (reference sequence). The CDR3 spans 14 residues. Trimming took 0 bases from V and 5 from J, leaving 10 bases between them. The CDR3 nucleotides are TGTGCCACCAGCAGAGAACAGGCAGGGACTGAAGCTTTCTTT. Its translation is CATSREQAGTEAFF.

The table lists this clone with a few counts. The gene calls are TRBV18 and TRBJ1-4; a weak D match, TRBD1 (5 bases). CDR1 KGHSH and CDR2 LQKENI come from the germline V gene. Trimming took 6 bases from V and 0 from J, leaving 11 bases between them. The CDR3 is 15 amino acids. The CDR3 DNA is TGTGCCAGCTCCTCCTGGGGGACAACTAATGAAAAACTGTTTTTT. Translated: CASSSWGTTNEKLFF.

The V gene is TRBV30, the J gene TRBJ2-7; 8 nucleotides match TRBD1. Germline V lookup: CDR1 GTSNPN, CDR2 SVGIG (reference sequence). The V and J ends lost 3 bases and 4 bases, in that order; junction bases with no gene match: 5. The CDR3 is made up of 13 amino acids. For the CDR3, the DNA is TGTGCCTGGAGCGCAGGGGGCAGGTACGAGCAGTACTTC. Translated, it gives CAWSAGGRYEQYF.

Points on this clone: An end of the junction differs from the germline gene, which may be a read error. J is TRBJ2-7 and V is TRBV7-3, with TRBD2 matching 9 bases. Germline CDR1 SGHTA, CDR2 FQGTGA. CDR3 length: 16 residues. CDR3 protein: CASSLTVSGSVYGQYF. CDR3 bases: TGTGCCAGCAGCTTAACGGTTAGCGGGAGTGTCTACGGGCAGTACTTC.

The V call is TRBV28, the J call TRBJ2-2; the D is unclear. The CDR3 has 12 residues. The ends were cut back, 2 bases at V and 6 bases at J, with 4 bases in the middle. CDR1 and CDR2 from the germline V gene are MDHEN and SYDVKM. The CDR3 DNA follows: TGTGCCAGCAGTTTAATTCCCGGGGAGCTGTTTTTT. This encodes CASSLIPGELFF.

The chain combines TRBV5-1 with TRBJ1-1; TRBD1 aligns across 7 bases. Unmatched junction bases numbered 6, after V lost 3 bases and J lost 1 base. CDR1 and CDR2 (germline): SGHRS, YFSETQ. This CDR3 has 15 amino acids. CDR3 DNA: TGCGCCAGCAGCTCCTGGACAGGCCAGAACACTGAAGCTTTCTTT. This translates into CASSSWTGQNTEAFF. The whole variable domain, remainder taken from reference TRBV5-1 and TRBJ1-1, is KAGVTQTPRYLIKTRGQQVTLSCSPISGHRSVSWYQQTPGQGLQFLFEYFSETQRNKGNFPGRFSGRQFSNSRSEMNVSTLELGDSALYLCASSSWTGQNTEAFFGQGTRLTVV.

The chain joins TRBV19 to TRBJ1-1; D is undetermined. The CDR3 consists of 12 residues. Trimming removed 3 bases at V and 1 base at J, with 3 bases between. The germline CDR1 and CDR2 sequences are LNHDA and SQIVND (reference sequence). The CDR3 loop reads CASSIQNTEAFF. In nucleotides, the CDR3 is TGTGCCAGTAGTATTCAGAACACTGAAGCTTTCTTT.

This chain uses TRBV7-6 with TRBJ2-3; 14 nucleotides match TRBD2. After removal of 4 bases from V and 4 bases from J, the junction contained 4 bases not matched to a gene. From germline, CDR1 is SGHVS and CDR2 FNYEAQ. The CDR3 is made up of 16 amino acids. CDR3 amino acids: CASSSRLAGGPDTQYF. CDR3 DNA sequence: TGTGCCAGCAGCTCGAGACTAGCGGGAGGGCCAGATACGCAGTATTTT.

The chain uses TRBV9 and TRBJ2-5, with D tentatively TRBD1 (6 bases). The CDR3 contains 16 residues. Germline CDR1 SGDLS, CDR2 YYNGEE. V dropped 0 bases and J dropped 2 bases, with 14 bases sitting between them. Here the CDR3 DNA reads TGTGCCAGCAGCGTAGCGGGCAGGGGAGAGCAAGAGACCCAGTACTTC. As protein: CASSVAGRGEQETQYF.

The V gene is TRBV13, the J gene TRBJ2-7; 9 bases agree with TRBD1. Germline trimming cut 0 bases from V and 1 base from J; bases unmatched to any gene: 1. The V gene's germline CDR1 is PRHDT and CDR2 FYEKMQ (reference sequence). The CDR3 consists of 15 residues. CDR3 in amino acids: CASSLGGTGSYEQYF. In nucleotides, the CDR3 is TGTGCCAGCAGCTTAGGCGGGACAGGGTCCTACGAGCAGTACTTC.

This clone appeared a single time. The chain employs TRBV11-2 and TRBJ2-2, with 9 bases aligning to TRBD1. CDR3 length: 15 amino acids. The germline CDR1 and CDR2 sequences are SGHAT and FQNNGV. V trimming: 1 base; J trimming: 5 bases; junction bases outside the gene matches: 2. CDR3 sequence reads: CASSLVQGATGELFF. CDR3 bases: TGTGCCAGCAGCTTAGTACAGGGGGCTACCGGGGAGCTGTTTTTT.

This chain links TRBV10-1 with TRBJ2-1; D uncertain. This CDR3 is 14 amino acids long. Trimming stripped 4 bases from V and 7 bases from J, with 14 bases between. CDR1 is WNHNN and CDR2 is SYGVQD in the germline V gene (reference sequence). CDR3 sequence: CASSVSQGRNEQFF. The DNA of the CDR3 is TGCGCCAGCAGTGTGAGTCAAGGTCGGAATGAGCAGTTCTTC.

This clone was counted a single time. The chain uses TRBV19 and TRBJ2-7; D may be TRBD2 (5 bases). This CDR3 has 13 amino acids. V lost 10 bases to trimming and J lost 1 base, with 14 bases between them. Germline V CDR1 and CDR2: LNHDA, SQIVND (reference sequence). CDR3 DNA sequence: TGTGCCACCCGGGGAAGCAGTTCCTACGAGCAGTACTTC. Translated, it gives CATRGSSSYEQYF. Together with reference TRBV19 and TRBJ2-7, the CDR3 gives the full variable domain: DGGITQSPKYLFRKEGQNVTLSCEQNLNHDAMYWYRQDPGQGLRLIYYSQIVNDFQKGDIAEGYSVSREKKESFPLTVTSAQKNPTAFYLCATRGSSSYEQYFGPGTRLTVT.

This chain uses TRBV7-9 with TRBJ2-1; 7 bases agree with TRBD2. The germline V gene encodes CDR1 SEHNR and CDR2 FQNEAQ (reference sequence). There are 15 residues in the CDR3. Trimming cost V 3 bases and J 1 base; bases outside gene matches: 3. The CDR3 DNA reads as TGTGCCAGCAGCTTGCCCGGGGGGTCCTACAATGAGCAGTTCTTC. Residues: CASSLPGGSYNEQFF.

The rearrangement links TRBV30 to TRBJ2-7; 8 bases line up with TRBD1. Per the germline V gene, CDR1 is GTSNPN and CDR2 is SVGIG (reference sequence). The CDR3 is made up of 11 amino acids. The V and J ends lost 5 bases and 6 bases, in that order; junction bases with no gene match: 3. The CDR3 sequence is CAWSTGGEQYF. For the CDR3, the DNA is TGTGCCTGGTCCACAGGGGGCGAGCAGTACTTC.

The chain is built from TRBV7-6 and TRBJ2-7; 9 nucleotides align to TRBD1. V was clipped by 3 bases and J by 6 bases; unmatched bases: 6. Germline assignment: CDR1 SGHVS and CDR2 FNYEAQ. There are 14 residues in the CDR3. As DNA, the CDR3 is TGTGCCAGCAGCTTGGGGACAGGGTTGGGCGAGCAGTACTTC. As protein: CASSLGTGLGEQYF. The entire variable domain, with the rest obtained from reference TRBV7-6 and TRBJ2-7, is as follows: GAGVSQSPRYKVTKRGQDVALRCDPISGHVSLYWYRQALGQGPEFLTYFNYEAQQDKSGLPNDRFSAERPEGSISTLTIQRTEQRDSAMYRCASSLGTGLGEQYFGPGTRLTVT.

The V and J genes are TRBV28 and TRBJ2-3; weak D call: TRBD1 (5 bases). The CDR3 is 13 residues long. The ends were cut back, 8 bases at V and 4 bases at J, with 13 bases in the middle. Germline CDR1 and CDR2: MDHEN and SYDVKM. The chain's CDR3 is CASGAKNADTQYF. DNA of the CDR3: TGTGCCAGCGGGGCGAAAAATGCAGATACGCAGTATTTT.

V and J are TRBV15 and TRBJ1-5; D unresolved. The germline V gene has CDR1 LNHNV and CDR2 YYDKDF (reference sequence). The V gene lost 3 bases and the J gene lost 0 bases, with 9 bases spanning the gap. This CDR3 contains 15 residues. CDR3 region: CATSSRKHSNQPQHF. The CDR3 DNA is TGTGCCACCAGCAGTCGAAAGCATAGCAATCAGCCCCAGCATTTT. The whole variable domain, filled in from reference TRBV15 and TRBJ1-5, reads DAMVIQNPRYQVTQFGKPVTLSCSQTLNHNVMYWYQQKSSQAPKLLFHYYDKDFNNEADTPDNFQSRRPNTSFCFLDIRSPGLGDTAMYLCATSSRKHSNQPQHFGDGTRLSIL.